The 29 T cell receptor beta chains listed next were all sequenced from one sample in a study of T cell changes during pregnancy in multiple sclerosis. Sequencing used immunoSEQ multiplex PCR; TCRdb keeps in-frame clones, though not all of them. The sample contains tens of thousands of clones, over 75% of which appear only once. The sample here was peripheral blood, taken in the first trimester of pregnancy. These receptor sequences come from a female donor with multiple sclerosis, enrolled in a pregnancy study.

The genes are TRBV6-6 and TRBJ2-7, with a tentative D call TRBD1 (6 bases). This CDR3 has 14 residues. Germline V gene sequence: CDR1 MNHNY, CDR2 SVGAGI (reference sequence). Between the trimmed V and J ends, which lost 4 bases and 1 base, there was a span of 11 bases. The chain's CDR3 is CASSSYRVSYEQYF. The CDR3 nucleotides are TGTGCCAGCAGTTCTTACAGGGTATCCTACGAGCAGTACTTC.

This rearrangement joins TRBV7-9 to TRBJ2-5; D unclear. Germline CDR1 is SEHNR and CDR2 is FQNEAQ (reference sequence). The CDR3 has 10 amino acids. V lost 8 bases, J lost 5 bases, and 6 bases lay in between. In nucleotides, the CDR3 is TGTGCCAGCGAGTGGGAGACCCAGTACTTC. Translation gives CASEWETQYF.

This chain links TRBV7-8 with TRBJ2-1; D may be TRBD2 (6 bases). Germline CDR1 and CDR2: SGHVS and FQNEAQ. V lost 3 bases, J lost 9 bases, and 21 bases lay in between. CDR3 length: 16 amino acids. Written as DNA, the CDR3 is TGTGCCAGCAGCTTGTTAGCGACTAGATACCCGAGTGAGCAGTTCTTC. This codes for CASSLLATRYPSEQFF. Drawing the rest from reference TRBV7-8 and TRBJ2-1, the complete variable domain is GAGVSQSPRYKVAKRGQDVALRCDPISGHVSLFWYQQALGQGPEFLTYFQNEAQLDKSGLPSDRFFAERPEGSVSTLKIQRTQQEDSAVYLCASSLLATRYPSEQFFGPGTRLTVL.

Worth noting for this clone: Germline is not matched at one junction end, which may reflect a read error. The chain is built from TRBV5-6 and TRBJ2-7, with 7 bases matching TRBD1. Germline CDR1 and CDR2: SGHDT and YYEEEE. The CDR3 is 17 residues long. CDR3: CASSLKIEGARSSEQYF. CDR3 sequence (DNA): TGTGCCAGCAGCTTGAAGATCGAGGGGGCGCGTTCCTCCGAGCAGTACTTC.

The chain employs TRBV6-1 and TRBJ2-6, with TRBD2 matching 12 bases. The CDR3 loop spans 19 amino acids. Trimming took 4 bases from V and 1 from J; bases not matched to a gene: 8. The germline V gene encodes CDR1 MNHNS and CDR2 SASEGT. CDR3 nucleotides: TGTGCCAGCAGTGTCCGCCCTGGACTAGCGGGATCTGGGGCCAACGTCCTGACTTTC. Translated, it gives CASSVRPGLAGSGANVLTF.

This clone was recorded once. The J gene is TRBJ2-3, the V gene TRBV30, with TRBD1 identical over 10 bases. The V gene end was trimmed by 8 bases and the J gene end by 4 bases; junction bases not matched to a gene: 6. Per germline, CDR1 GTSNPN and CDR2 SVGIG (reference sequence). CDR3 size: 13 residues. The CDR3 DNA sequence: TGTGCCGGCGACAGGGGGCGGGCAGATACGCAGTATTTT. It is translated as CAGDRGRADTQYF.

The chain has TRBV28 and TRBJ2-3; 13 bases align to TRBD2. The germline V gene encodes CDR1 MDHEN and CDR2 SYDVKM. The CDR3 loop spans 15 amino acids. V lost 6 bases, J lost 6 bases, and 6 bases stayed unmatched. The CDR3: CASSPGLAGADTQYF. The CDR3 region has the DNA TGTGCCAGCAGCCCTGGACTAGCGGGAGCTGATACGCAGTATTTT. The variable domain in full, completed from reference TRBV28 and TRBJ2-3, reads DVKVTQSSRYLVKRTGEKVFLECVQDMDHENMFWYRQDPGLGLRLIYFSYDVKMKEKGDIPEGYSVSREKKERFSLILESASTNQTSMYLCASSPGLAGADTQYFGPGTRLTVL.

This chain links TRBV12-5 with TRBJ2-7, with 9 bases that match TRBD1. The CDR3 extends over 13 amino acids. The germline V gene has CDR1 LGHNT and CDR2 FRNRAP. Germline trimming cut 2 bases from V and 7 bases from J; bases unmatched to any gene: 3. For the CDR3, the DNA is TGTGCTAGTGGTTTGTCGGGGACAGGGGAGCAGTACTTC. It is translated as CASGLSGTGEQYF.

V and J are TRBV6-1 and TRBJ2-3; weak D call: TRBD1 (6 bases). The germline gives CDR1 MNHNS, CDR2 SASEGT. The CDR3 has 16 residues. V lost 1 base to trimming and J lost 1 base, with 12 bases between them. DNA of the CDR3: TGTGCCAGCAGTGAAGGTCCAGGGGTGGGCACAGATACGCAGTATTTT. It is translated as CASSEGPGVGTDTQYF.

The chain carries TRBV6-1 and TRBJ1-2; possibly TRBD1 for D (5 bases). The CDR3 length is 14 residues. The ends were cut back, 5 bases at V and 1 base at J, with 11 bases in the middle. Germline V gene lookup returns CDR1 MNHNS and CDR2 SASEGT. CDR3: CASSPGGSNYGYTF. CDR3 sequence (DNA): TGTGCCAGCAGTCCGGGGGGTAGTAACTATGGCTACACCTTC.

The chain joins TRBV2 to TRBJ2-1; 12 bases line up with TRBD2. CDR1 is SNHLY, CDR2 FYNNEI, per germline. This CDR3 is 15 amino acids long. Germline trimming cut 6 bases from V and 2 bases from J; bases unmatched to any gene: 2. The CDR3 loop is CASRGLAGPYNEQFF. In nucleotides, the CDR3 is TGTGCCAGCAGGGGACTAGCGGGTCCCTACAATGAGCAGTTCTTC.

The rearrangement uses TRBV5-1 and TRBJ2-7; TRBD2 matches at 12 bases. CDR3 length: 15 residues. Germline CDR1 reads SGHRS; CDR2 reads YFSETQ. V shed 4 bases, J shed 2 bases, and the junction held 4 bases outside the gene matches. The CDR3 reads CASSEGLAGPYEQYF. The CDR3 nucleotides are TGCGCCAGCAGCGAAGGACTAGCGGGACCCTACGAGCAGTACTTC.

The count of this clone is one. V gene TRBV9 combines with J gene TRBJ2-1; 10 nucleotides agree with TRBD2. The CDR3 loop spans 15 amino acids. J gave up 6 bases and V 2 bases, and 5 bases lay outside the gene matches. Germline lookup yields CDR1 SGDLS and CDR2 YYNGEE. CDR3 DNA sequence: TGTGCCAGCAGCGTGGGGACTAGCGTTCCCAATGAGCAGTTCTTC. It codes for CASSVGTSVPNEQFF.

The count of this clone is one. The chain links TRBV5-4 to TRBJ2-3; D is perhaps TRBD1 (5 bases). In germline, CDR1 is SGHNT, CDR2 YYREEE (reference sequence). The CDR3 spans 15 residues. V shed 0 bases and J shed 1 base, with 9 bases lying between them. This chain's CDR3 is CASSLEGVGTDTQYF. The CDR3 DNA reads as TGTGCCAGCAGCTTGGAAGGGGTCGGCACAGATACGCAGTATTTT.

The gene calls are TRBV5-6 and TRBJ1-1; D remains ambiguous. CDR3 length: 13 amino acids. The germline CDR1 and CDR2 sequences are SGHDT and YYEEEE. V lost 5 bases, J lost 1 base, and 9 bases lay in between. Here the CDR3 DNA reads TGTGCCAGCAGGCGAGGGTGGAACACTGAAGCTTTCTTT. This encodes CASRRGWNTEAFF.

V is TRBV21-1 and J is TRBJ2-1; the DNA was not compared with TRBD2, the D call given in the table. TRBV21-1 is a known pseudogene. The length of the CDR3 is 17 residues. The CDR3 sequence is CASSTKHGTSTMNEQFF. DNA for the CDR3: TGTGCCAGCAGCACCAAACACGGGACTAGCACCATGAATGAGCAGTTCTTC.

This chain links TRBV10-3 with TRBJ2-5; 9 positions agree with TRBD2. The CDR3 has 14 residues. Germline trimming cut 6 bases from V and 4 bases from J; bases unmatched to any gene: 6. Per the germline V gene, CDR1 is ENHRY and CDR2 is SYGVKD. The CDR3 loop reads CAISEREAGETQYF. DNA for the CDR3: TGTGCCATCAGCGAGCGGGAGGCGGGAGAGACCCAGTACTTC.

V gene TRBV6-4 combines with J gene TRBJ1-1; TRBD1 might be the D (6 bases). V was clipped by 11 bases and J by 5 bases, with 21 bases between them. Germline lookup yields CDR1 MRHNA and CDR2 SNTAGT. The CDR3 covers 14 residues. The CDR3 is CAARHGGQATEAFF. The CDR3 DNA reads TGTGCCGCCCGGCACGGGGGGCAGGCTACTGAAGCTTTCTTT.

The V and J genes are TRBV5-1 and TRBJ2-7; perhaps TRBD1 as D (5 bases). This CDR3 contains 13 residues. The ends were cut back, 6 bases at V and 3 bases at J, with 13 bases in the middle. CDR1 and CDR2 from the germline V gene are SGHRS and YFSETQ. CDR3 region: CASMETANYEQYF. CDR3 DNA sequence: TGCGCCAGCATGGAGACAGCGAACTACGAGCAGTACTTC. Looking up the rest from reference TRBV5-1 and TRBJ2-7 gives the full variable domain: KAGVTQTPRYLIKTRGQQVTLSCSPISGHRSVSWYQQTPGQGLQFLFEYFSETQRNKGNFPGRFSGRQFSNSRSEMNVSTLELGDSALYLCASMETANYEQYFGPGTRLTVT.

The chain links TRBV19 to TRBJ2-1; 9 nucleotides agree with TRBD2. Germline V gene sequence: CDR1 LNHDA, CDR2 SQIVND (reference sequence). Trimming cost V 2 bases and J 6 bases; bases outside gene matches: 11. CDR3 length equals 17 residues. The CDR3 reads CASSISIAGGPVNEQFF. Written as DNA, the CDR3 is TGTGCCAGTAGTATATCGATTGCGGGAGGGCCCGTCAATGAGCAGTTCTTC.

The chain is built from TRBV27 and TRBJ1-1; 8 nucleotides line up with TRBD1. V lost 6 bases and J lost 11; bases outside the gene matches: 17. From germline, CDR1 is MNHEY and CDR2 SMNVEV (reference sequence). The CDR3 totals 15 residues. CDR3: CASRGAGTGGRMAFF. The CDR3 DNA sequence: TGTGCCAGCAGGGGGGCCGGGACAGGAGGAAGAATGGCTTTCTTT.

The chain uses TRBV27 and TRBJ1-4; D perhaps matches TRBD1 (6 bases). CDR1 and CDR2 from the germline V gene are MNHEY and SMNVEV (reference sequence). V lost 2 bases, J lost 7 bases, and 14 bases lay in between. This CDR3 is built from 15 residues. CDR3 amino acids: CASSLTWGQGEKLFF. The CDR3 bases are TGTGCCAGCAGTTTAACCTGGGGGCAGGGTGAAAAACTGTTTTTT.

V usage is TRBV7-2 and J usage is TRBJ2-5; D is perhaps TRBD1 (6 bases). CDR1 is SGHTA, CDR2 FQGNSA, per germline. This CDR3 contains 14 residues. V lost 5 bases and J lost 1, with 11 bases in between. Here the CDR3 reads CASSKDSLQETQYF. The CDR3 DNA sequence: TGTGCCAGCAGCAAGGACAGCCTCCAAGAGACCCAGTACTTC.

The chain has TRBV6-5 and TRBJ2-1; 7 bases map to TRBD1. V shed 4 bases and J 2 bases; nucleotides not matched to a gene: 5. The CDR3 spans 15 residues. Germline CDR1 and CDR2: MNHEY and SVGAGI. As DNA, the CDR3 is TGTGCCAGCAGTTCCTGGGACAGAACCTACAATGAGCAGTTCTTC. Translated, it gives CASSSWDRTYNEQFF.

This chain's CDR3 is CASSQRFDNEQFF. The CDR3 DNA reads TGTGCCAGCAGTCAGCGTTTCGACAATGAGCAGTTCTTC. V gene TRBV2 combines with J gene TRBJ2-1; unclear D gene. The V end was cut by 5 bases, the J end by 5 bases, with 10 bases between. Germline V gives CDR1 SNHLY, CDR2 FYNNEI. The CDR3 spans 13 residues.

The chain combines TRBV21-1 with TRBJ2-3; TRBD1 is taken as the D call from the table, unchecked against the DNA. TRBV21-1 is described as a pseudogene. The CDR3 covers 19 residues. The CDR3, as DNA: TGTGCCAGCAGCAAAGAACCGCCGGACAGGGGGCGGTCGGCAGATACGCAGTATTTT. Protein sequence: CASSKEPPDRGRSADTQYF.

This chain links TRBV12-5 with TRBJ1-1; D might be TRBD1 (6 bases). In germline, CDR1 is LGHNT, CDR2 FRNRAP. V lost 6 bases and J 1 base, leaving 15 bases between the germline ends. The CDR3 runs to 15 residues. Written as DNA, the CDR3 is TGTGCTAGTGGCGGACAGACAGGAGGGAACACTGAAGCTTTCTTT. It translates to CASGGQTGGNTEAFF.

The chain combines TRBV27 with TRBJ2-1; 8 nucleotides agree with TRBD1. J gave up 7 bases and V 7 bases, and 9 bases lay outside the gene matches. The germline V gene has CDR1 MNHEY and CDR2 SMNVEV (reference sequence). The CDR3 consists of 14 residues. The CDR3 is CASMGLTGGNEQFF. CDR3 sequence (DNA): TGTGCCAGCATGGGACTCACAGGGGGTAATGAGCAGTTCTTC.

This sequence joins TRBV30 and TRBJ1-1; D is uncertain. The CDR3 totals 11 residues. Germline loops: CDR1 GTSNPN, CDR2 SVGIG (reference sequence). With 0 bases removed from V and 9 bases from J, the gap between germline ends came to 8 bases. The CDR3 here is CAWSVSVQAFF. CDR3 nucleotides: TGTGCCTGGAGTGTTAGTGTCCAAGCTTTCTTT.